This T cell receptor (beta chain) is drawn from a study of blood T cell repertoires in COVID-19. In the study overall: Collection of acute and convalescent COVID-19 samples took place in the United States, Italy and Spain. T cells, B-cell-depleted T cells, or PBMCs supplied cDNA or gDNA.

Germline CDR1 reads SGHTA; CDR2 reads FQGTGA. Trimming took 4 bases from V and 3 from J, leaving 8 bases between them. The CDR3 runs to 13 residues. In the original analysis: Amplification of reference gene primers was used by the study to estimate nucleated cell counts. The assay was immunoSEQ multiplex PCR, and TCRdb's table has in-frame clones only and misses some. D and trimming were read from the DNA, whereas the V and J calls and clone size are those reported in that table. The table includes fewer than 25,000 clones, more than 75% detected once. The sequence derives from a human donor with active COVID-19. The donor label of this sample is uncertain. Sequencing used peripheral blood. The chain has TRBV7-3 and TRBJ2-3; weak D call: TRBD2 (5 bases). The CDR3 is CASSSTGTDTQYF. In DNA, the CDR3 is TGTGCCAGCAGCTCCACGGGAACAGATACGCAGTATTTT.